This note documents a single T cell receptor (beta chain) sequence. This clone's antigen is unknown. No qualities accompany the bases; no much larger clone lies one base away. Multiplex touch-down PCR with a mixed TRB-A/B primer pool was used to amplify rearranged TRB sequences covering the V, D and J segments. Illumina adapters and sample indices were attached to the amplicons in two consecutive PCR reactions using Phusion HS II polymerase. Amplicons were gel-purified using the NucleoSpin Gel and PCR Clean-up kit and were subsequently checked with Qubit and an Agilent 2100 Bioanalyzer. Libraries were sequenced on an Illumina MiSeq using 600-cycle, single-indexed, paired-end runs. Turning to the authors' computational methods: TRB sequences were processed with MiXCR versions 2.12 and 3.0.5. Each unique CDR3 nucleotide sequence was counted as one clone, and only productive sequences with at least two reads were retained. Shannon diversity, evenness, clonality (one minus evenness), and alpha-parameterized diversity profiles from alpha 0 to 5 were included as repertoire metrics. The IGoR algorithm was used to compute generation probabilities of clones in paired pre- and post-chemotherapy samples. In-frame beta chains were kept once TCRdb had trimmed the public reads at Q25 with fastp and called clones with MiXCR. Rows merge per CDR3 protein into single entries with the most common DNA and genes. What appears here as the V and J calls and clone size reflects TCRdb's work, not the paper's. The sample records several thousand distinct CDR3 sequences, 35% of which are singletons. The ten largest clones add up to 40% to 50% of the sample.

TCR beta rearrangements were amplified from genomic DNA extracted from peripheral blood rather than from sorted cells or RNA. These data originate in a study of T cell repertoires in aging, cancer and after chemotherapy (dated by TCRdb to the late 2010s). Background for the entire study: Donors were distributed across six age groups ranging from 30 or younger to 70 or older, with at least three individuals included per group. A cohort of 220 or so cancer patients (around 93 with hematological and approximately 120 with solid cancers) was assembled, and around 100 healthy donors were included as a reference group. To look at immunoaging and at how T cells reconstitute after chemotherapy, the study profiled TCR beta repertoires in peripheral blood from both healthy donors and cancer patients. Healthy donor control TCR repertoires were recorded over several months to years and showed clear clonal overlap across re-sampling. The complete dataset included about 8.8 million TCR reads. Summary of the overall study and its limitations: Significantly lower blood TCR diversity and higher clonality were observed in untreated patients with hematological or solid cancers than in age-matched healthy donors. Median generation probability increased over the chemotherapy interval in both cancer cohorts, suggesting repertoire reconstitution through rebound thymic output. According to the authors, the repertoire data do not allow conclusions to be drawn about immunological memory after chemotherapy. In healthy donors, the drop in TCR diversity with age came mainly from a loss of richness, whereas in cancer patients a loss of evenness also played a part.

Deletion took 0 bases off V and 9 bases off J, with a span of 17 bases between the germline ends. The CDR3 numbers 15 residues from cysteine through phenylalanine. This entry keeps only the CDR3 DNA: 45 bases, framed from base 1. The germline V gene (reference sequence) provides CDR1 LNHDA and CDR2 SQIVND. The sequence links TRBV19 to TRBJ1-1; perhaps TRBD1 is the D gene, with 5 bases matching. Sequencing was done on a sample of blood. The TCR originated in a human donor in good health. In nucleotide form, the sequence is TGTGCCAGTAGTATAGATCCAACCCGCAGGGTAAAAGCTTTCTTT. It translates to CASSIDPTRRVKAFF.